This T cell receptor (beta chain) emerged from a study of OX40 agonist ivuxolimab in advanced cancers. Regarding the complete study: Ivuxolimab was an agonistic, fully human IgG2 monoclonal antibody directed against OX40 (CD134), a costimulatory receptor. Peripheral TCRbeta sequencing aimed to test whether ivuxolimab altered TCR sequence diversity and caused clonal T-cell expansion. Partial responses occurred in three dose-escalation patients: two with cutaneous melanoma and one with hepatocellular carcinoma. Prior anti-PD-1, anti-PD-L1 or anti-CTLA-4 therapy was permitted, and less than 45% of dose-escalation patients had received checkpoint inhibitors. In the dose-escalation cohort, 82.7% of patients were male, and the mean age was about 55 years, with a range of roughly 20 to 85. The paper reports the monotherapy dose-escalation portion (N of about 47 patients) of the phase I ivuxolimab trial. Of the approximately 50 dose-escalation patients, hepatocellular carcinoma was present in around 19, melanoma in roughly 15, renal cell carcinoma in 9 and head and neck cancer in 9. Intravenous ivuxolimab was administered to patients every 2 weeks at six dose levels: 0.01, 0.1, 0.3, 1.5, 3 and 10 mg/kg. What the study reported, not specific to this receptor: On average, CD8+ T cells showed more expanded clones than CD4+ T cells after ivuxolimab. At doses of 0.1 to 3.0 mg/kg, clonal expansion of both CD4+ and CD8+ T cells in blood was seen between baseline and week 6. The antigen specificity of the peripheral T cells that underwent clonal expansion was not determined. In partial responders in the 0.1-3.0 mg/kg groups, normalized peripheral clonal expansion was found to be among the lowest, especially among CD8+ T cells. Low levels of normalized T-cell clonal expansion were also seen in some patients who did not respond.

The trial excluded patients who had a history of autoimmune disease or were on systemic immunosuppression. In every dose cohort, peripheral blood was drawn for TCR sequencing at baseline, cycle 4 day 1, and cycle 7 day 1. The samples were taken from a phase I, first-in-human, multicenter, open-label dose-escalation trial of ivuxolimab. Adults with locally advanced or metastatic melanoma, renal cell, hepatocellular, or head and neck squamous cell carcinoma were enrolled in the trial. Before TCR sequencing, CD4+ T cells and CD8+ T cells from peripheral blood were sorted into separate populations. Genomic DNA was extracted from sorted cells for sequencing of the TCRbeta CDR3 region. The immunoSEQ Assay was used for sequencing of TCRbeta CDR3 regions. TCRdb stores this immuneACCESS table with in-frame sequences only. Part of the clones is absent; in the studies checked, under half of the shortfall reflects unresolved V genes, and no reason is known for the rest. The sample contains roughly 25,000 clones, more than 65% of them found a single time. The biggest ten clones account for around 13% of the sample.

The CDR3 runs 14 amino acids, cysteine and phenylalanine included. Only CDR3 DNA is held: 42 bases, read in frame from base 1. V is cut back by 0 bases and J by 5 bases, with 1 base in the junction unmatched. Per the germline V gene, LGHNA is the CDR1 and YNFKEQ is the CDR2. This clone was counted a few times. Its antigen has not been determined. No per-base quality is available; no much larger clone lies one base away. Sequencing was performed on CD4+ or CD8+ T cells sorted from blood, taken in a trial of the OX40 agonist ivuxolimab. The source of this sequence is an adult with an advanced solid tumor such as melanoma, head and neck, liver or kidney cancer. Recombination joined TRBV4-2 with TRBJ2-3, with 8 junctional bases fitting TRBD2. The nucleotides are TGTGCCAGCAGCCAAGACGGGGGGGTAGATACGCAGTATTTT. This sequence encodes CASSQDGGVDTQYF.